There are a few counts of the clone carrying this TCR beta chain. There were likely unrecorded immune exposures, though donors were nominally healthy when sampled. Losses at the gene ends were 6 bases for V and 3 bases for J; bases not matched to a gene: 5. The CDR3 extends over 14 amino acids. Germline V gene lookup returns CDR1 MNHEY and CDR2 SVGAGI. The data are from a study of cytomegalovirus exposure and HLA in healthy donors. The PCR used 60 Vbeta and 13 Jbeta primers. Profiling relied on immunoSEQ multiplex PCR, and the TCRdb table lists in-frame clones only, not all of them. The data show around 110,000 clones, under 85% seen once.

The chain recombines TRBV6-5 with TRBJ1-5; 7 nucleotides match TRBD1. This TCR came from a man aged 30 to 45 in good health and CMV-seropositive. Sequencing was carried out using PBMCs. The CDR3 loop is CASSKTGANQPQHF. CDR3 coding DNA: TGTGCCAGCAGCAAAACAGGGGCCAATCAGCCCCAGCATTTT.